Included here is one T cell receptor (beta chain) sequence, with context. Its target is not known. This record belongs to a study of siplizumab effects on memory and regulatory T cells. Whole-study results and caveats: Proof of suppressive function in proliferating Tregs from siplizumab cultures was not established. Apparently more diverse than memory cells, naive T cells also seemed major alloresponse contributors. Naive or memory phenotype was unassignable for roughly 75-95% of proliferating CD4+ or CD8+ clones.

Repertoires were generated with immunoSEQ multiplex PCR, while TCRdb's copy carries only in-frame clones and drops some. The table lists under 100,000 clones, 85% to 95% of them singletons, with 1% to 1.5% in the top ten. Germline loops: CDR1 LNHDA, CDR2 SQIVND (reference sequence). V dropped 5 bases and J dropped 5 bases, with 19 bases sitting between them. The CDR3 has 15 residues. The sequence came from a human donor in good health. The sample taken for sequencing was non-Treg CD4+ T cells sorted from blood. The chain joins TRBV19 to TRBJ2-7; perhaps TRBD2 as D (6 bases). DNA of the CDR3: TGTGCCAGTAGTCTCAGCCTGGGGGGAATGGACGAGCAGTACTTC. The encoded protein is CASSLSLGGMDEQYF.